This TCR beta chain was found in a study of cytomegalovirus exposure and HLA in healthy donors. The germline V gene has CDR1 SGHRS and CDR2 YFSETQ. V gave up 3 bases and J gave up 5 bases, with 9 bases separating them. The CDR3 loop spans 13 amino acids. General observations from the study: According to an earlier analysis, most TCR beta V segments yielded productive rearrangements about 87% or about 30% of the time.

Researchers ran the PCR with 60 Vbeta and 13 Jbeta primers. Some clones are missing from TCRdb's copy, which holds only in-frame ones; the method was immunoSEQ multiplex PCR. The top ten hold nearly 6% of the sample, which has about 60,000 clones, 75% to 85% seen once. In the case of this clone: The antigen remains undetermined.

J is TRBJ2-1 and V is TRBV5-1; D not resolved. The sequencing sample was made of PBMCs. This receptor was identified in a male donor in good health and CMV-seronegative. DNA of the CDR3: TGCGCCAGCAGCTGGGCCGATCACAATGAGCAGTTCTTC. It encodes CASSWADHNEQFF.